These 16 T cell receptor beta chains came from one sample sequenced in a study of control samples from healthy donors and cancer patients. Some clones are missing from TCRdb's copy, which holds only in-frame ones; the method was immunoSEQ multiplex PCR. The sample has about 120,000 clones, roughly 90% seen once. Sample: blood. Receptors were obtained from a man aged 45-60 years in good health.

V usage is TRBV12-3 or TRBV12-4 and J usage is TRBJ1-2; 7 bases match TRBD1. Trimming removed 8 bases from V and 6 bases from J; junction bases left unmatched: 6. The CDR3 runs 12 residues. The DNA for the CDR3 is TGTGCCAGCCGACAGGGACGGGATGGCTACACCTTC. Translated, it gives CASRQGRDGYTF.

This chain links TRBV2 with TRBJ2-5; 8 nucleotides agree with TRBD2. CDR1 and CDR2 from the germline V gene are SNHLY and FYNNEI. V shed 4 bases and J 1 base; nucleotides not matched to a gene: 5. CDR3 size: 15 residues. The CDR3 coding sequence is TGTGCCAGCAGTGGGACTAGCATCCTCCAAGAGACCCAGTACTTC. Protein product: CASSGTSILQETQYF.

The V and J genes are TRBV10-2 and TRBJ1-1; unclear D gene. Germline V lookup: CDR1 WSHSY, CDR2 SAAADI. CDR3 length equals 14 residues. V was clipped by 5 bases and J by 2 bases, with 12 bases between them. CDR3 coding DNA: TGCGCCAGCAGTCTCGCGGCAGCTAACACTGAAGCTTTCTTT. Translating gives CASSLAAANTEAFF.

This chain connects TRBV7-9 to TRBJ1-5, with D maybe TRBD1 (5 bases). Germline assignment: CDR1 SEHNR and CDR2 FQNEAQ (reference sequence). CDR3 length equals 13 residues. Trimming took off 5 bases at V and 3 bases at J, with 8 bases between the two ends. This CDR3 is CASSGDSNQPQHF. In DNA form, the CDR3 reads TGTGCCAGCAGCGGGGACTCCAATCAGCCCCAGCATTTT.

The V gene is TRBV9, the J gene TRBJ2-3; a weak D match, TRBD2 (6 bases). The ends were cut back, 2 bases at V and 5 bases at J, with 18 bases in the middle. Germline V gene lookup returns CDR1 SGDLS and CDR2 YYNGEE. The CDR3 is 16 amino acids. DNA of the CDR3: TGTGCCAGCAGCGTGATGAGTGGCGGGGCGGGAGATACGCAGTATTTT. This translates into CASSVMSGGAGDTQYF.

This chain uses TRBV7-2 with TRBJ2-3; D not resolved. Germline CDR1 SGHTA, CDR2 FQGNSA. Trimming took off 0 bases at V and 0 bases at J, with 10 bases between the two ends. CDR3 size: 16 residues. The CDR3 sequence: CASSLAPDQSTDTQYF. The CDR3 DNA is TGTGCCAGCAGCTTAGCCCCCGACCAGAGCACAGATACGCAGTATTTT.

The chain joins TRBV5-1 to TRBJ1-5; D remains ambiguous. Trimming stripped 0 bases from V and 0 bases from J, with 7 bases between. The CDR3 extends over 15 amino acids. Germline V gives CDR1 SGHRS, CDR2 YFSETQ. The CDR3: CASSLAWGSNQPQHF. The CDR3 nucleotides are TGCGCCAGCAGCTTGGCCTGGGGTAGCAATCAGCCCCAGCATTTT.

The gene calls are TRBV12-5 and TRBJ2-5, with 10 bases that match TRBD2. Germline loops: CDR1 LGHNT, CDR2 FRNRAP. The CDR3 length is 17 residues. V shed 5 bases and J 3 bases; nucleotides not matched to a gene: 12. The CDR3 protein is CASGPGYRAGGEETQYF. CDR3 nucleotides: TGTGCTAGTGGTCCCGGCTATAGAGCGGGGGGGGAAGAGACCCAGTACTTC.

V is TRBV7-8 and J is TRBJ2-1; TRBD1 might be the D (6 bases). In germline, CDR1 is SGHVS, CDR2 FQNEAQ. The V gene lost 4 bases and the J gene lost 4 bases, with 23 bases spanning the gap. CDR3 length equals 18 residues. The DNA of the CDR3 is TGTGCCAGCAGCTCCGAACCTACAGGGCAAAGATTTTACAATGAGCAGTTCTTC. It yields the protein CASSSEPTGQRFYNEQFF.

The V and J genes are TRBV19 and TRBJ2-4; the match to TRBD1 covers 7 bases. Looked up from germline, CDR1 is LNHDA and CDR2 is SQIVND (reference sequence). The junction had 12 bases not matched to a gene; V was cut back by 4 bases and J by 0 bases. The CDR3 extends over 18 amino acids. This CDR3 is CASSTSGTARLAKNIQYF. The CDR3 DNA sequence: TGTGCCAGTAGTACTTCAGGGACAGCAAGATTAGCCAAAAACATTCAGTACTTC.

Here the CDR3 DNA reads TGCGCCAGCAGCCTAATCCCCGGCGGCAATCAGCCCCAGCATTTT. Amino acids: CASSLIPGGNQPQHF. The V gene is TRBV5-1, the J gene TRBJ1-5; no clear D gene. The germline V gene has CDR1 SGHRS and CDR2 YFSETQ. CDR3 length equals 15 residues. V lost 4 bases, J lost 2 bases, and 13 bases lay in between.

CDR3 region: CASESIGQGIYGYTF. CDR3 nucleotides: TGTGCCAGCGAAAGTATCGGGCAGGGGATCTATGGCTACACCTTC. The chain uses TRBV9 and TRBJ1-2; the D gene is possibly TRBD1 (6 bases). V was clipped by 7 bases and J by 4 bases, with 20 bases between them. The CDR3 runs 15 residues. Germline V gives CDR1 SGDLS, CDR2 YYNGEE.

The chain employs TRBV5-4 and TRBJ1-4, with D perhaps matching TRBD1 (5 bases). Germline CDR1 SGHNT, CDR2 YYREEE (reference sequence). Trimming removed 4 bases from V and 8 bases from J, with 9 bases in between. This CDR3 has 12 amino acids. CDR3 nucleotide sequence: TGTGCCAGCAGCGTTGGGGGGGAAAAACTGTTTTTT. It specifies CASSVGGEKLFF.

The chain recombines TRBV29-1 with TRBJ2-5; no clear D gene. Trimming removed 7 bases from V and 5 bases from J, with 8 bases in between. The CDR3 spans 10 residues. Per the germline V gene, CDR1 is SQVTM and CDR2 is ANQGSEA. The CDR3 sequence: CSGATETQYF. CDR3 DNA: TGCAGCGGGGCGACGGAGACCCAGTACTTC.

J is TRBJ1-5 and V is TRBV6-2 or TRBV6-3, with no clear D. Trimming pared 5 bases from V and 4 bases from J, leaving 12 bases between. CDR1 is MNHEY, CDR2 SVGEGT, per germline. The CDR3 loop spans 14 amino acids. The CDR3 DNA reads TGTGCCAGCAGTCCCACCGGGATAAATCAGCCCCAGCATTTT. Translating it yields CASSPTGINQPQHF.

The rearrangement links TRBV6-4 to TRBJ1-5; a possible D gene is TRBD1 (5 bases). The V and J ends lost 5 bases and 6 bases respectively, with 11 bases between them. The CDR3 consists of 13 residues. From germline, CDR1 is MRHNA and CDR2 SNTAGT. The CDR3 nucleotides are TGTGCCAGCAGTTGGGGACCCGGTCAGCCCCAGCATTTT. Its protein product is CASSWGPGQPQHF.